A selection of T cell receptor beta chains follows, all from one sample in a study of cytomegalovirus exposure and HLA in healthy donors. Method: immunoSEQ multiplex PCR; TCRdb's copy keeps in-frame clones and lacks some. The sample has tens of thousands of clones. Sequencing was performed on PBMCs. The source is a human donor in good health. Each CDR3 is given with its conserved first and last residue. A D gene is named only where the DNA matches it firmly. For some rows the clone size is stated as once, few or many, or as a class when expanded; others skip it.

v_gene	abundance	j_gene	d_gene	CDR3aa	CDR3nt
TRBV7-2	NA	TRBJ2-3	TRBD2	CASSSGTSGGATDTQYF	TGTGCCAGCAGCTCCGGGACTAGCGGGGGGGCCACAGATACGCAGTATTTT
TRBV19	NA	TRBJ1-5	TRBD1	CASSIPQGAGQPQHF	TGTGCCAGTAGTATACCCCAGGGGGCCGGGCAGCCCCAGCATTTT
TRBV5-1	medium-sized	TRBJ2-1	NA	CASSPLTGDDEQFF	TGCGCCAGCAGCCCGTTGACAGGAGACGATGAGCAGTTCTTC
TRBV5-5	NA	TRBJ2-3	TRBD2	CASSLAGGGNTQYF	TGTGCCAGCAGCTTGGCCGGGGGAGGGAATACGCAGTATTTT
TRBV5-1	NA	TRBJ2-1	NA	CASSFGTPTSSYNEQFF	TGCGCCAGCAGCTTCGGGACTCCCACCAGCTCCTACAATGAGCAGTTCTTC
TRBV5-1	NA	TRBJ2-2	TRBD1	CASSLAGQAGTGELFF	TGCGCCAGCAGCTTGGCCGGACAGGCTGGTACCGGGGAGCTGTTTTTT
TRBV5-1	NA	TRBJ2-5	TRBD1	CASSPGTGSDETQYF	TGCGCCAGCAGCCCTGGGACAGGATCCGACGAGACCCAGTACTTC
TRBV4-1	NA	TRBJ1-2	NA	CASSQPGSGYGYTF	TGCGCCAGCAGCCAACCGGGGTCGGGCTATGGCTACACCTTC
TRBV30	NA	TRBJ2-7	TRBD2	CAWGSSGGFYEQYF	TGTGCCTGGGGGTCAAGCGGGGGATTCTACGAGCAGTACTTC
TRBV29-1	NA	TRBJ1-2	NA	CSVEERGFGLGYTF	TGCAGCGTTGAAGAAAGAGGGTTTGGCTTGGGCTACACCTTC
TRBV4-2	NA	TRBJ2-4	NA	CASSPARAKNIQYF	TGTGCCAGCAGCCCAGCGAGGGCCAAAAACATTCAGTACTTC
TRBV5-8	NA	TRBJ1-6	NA	CASNSGQKSSPLHF	TGTGCCAGCAACAGCGGCCAGAAGAGTTCACCCCTCCACTTT
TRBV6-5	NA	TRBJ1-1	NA	CASRRGDRMNTEAFF	TGTGCCAGCAGAAGAGGCGACAGGATGAACACTGAAGCTTTCTTT
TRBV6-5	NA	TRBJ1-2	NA	CASSFNTGLDYGYTF	TGTGCCAGCAGTTTTAATACAGGGTTGGACTATGGCTACACCTTC
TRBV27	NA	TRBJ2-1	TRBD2	CASSLTGGFHNEQFF	TGTGCCAGCAGTTTAACGGGGGGATTCCACAATGAGCAGTTCTTC
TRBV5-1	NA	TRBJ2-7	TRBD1	CASSEGQVYEQYF	TGCGCCAGCAGCGAGGGACAGGTCTACGAGCAGTACTTC
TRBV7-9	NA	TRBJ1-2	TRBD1	CASSLSRGLDGYTF	TGTGCCAGCAGCTTAAGTAGGGGGCTTGATGGCTACACCTTC
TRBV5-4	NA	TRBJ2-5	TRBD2	CASSLASGGKTQYF	TGTGCCAGCAGCTTGGCTAGCGGGGGAAAGACCCAGTACTTC
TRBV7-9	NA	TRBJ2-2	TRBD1	CASRPGTGRTGELFF	TGTGCCAGCAGACCGGGGACAGGGCGGACCGGGGAGCTGTTTTTT
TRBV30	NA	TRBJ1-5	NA	CAWSLSSGANQPQHF	TGTGCCTGGAGTCTATCCTCAGGGGCGAATCAGCCCCAGCATTTT
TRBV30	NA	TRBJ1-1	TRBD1	CAWSQGAGTEAFF	TGTGCCTGGAGTCAGGGGGCTGGGACTGAAGCTTTCTTT
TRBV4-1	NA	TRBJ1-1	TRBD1	CASSQEGQAGTEAFF	TGCGCCAGCAGCCAAGAGGGACAGGCCGGCACTGAAGCTTTCTTT